What follows are 30 T cell receptor beta chains derived from one specimen sequenced in a study of T-cell memory formation after mild COVID-19 (dated by TCRdb to about 2021). The library was made by 5' RACE. The run used an Illumina NovaSeq 6000. Using fastp at Q25 and MiXCR, TCRdb reprocessed the public reads and kept productive beta chains. Records with the same CDR3 protein are collapsed into one entry carrying the most frequent genes and DNA. This sample holds 80,000 to 130,000 distinct CDR3 sequences; over 8.5% were observed only once. The ten largest clones capture about 40% of the sample. The sequencing sample was made of PBMCs or a T cell subset sorted from them (not recorded which). The receptors originated from a man aged 18 to 35 who had mild COVID-19 (a few samples of this study predate the infection). The sample titles of this study are shuffled in the database, so cell type and time point are left out; the donor was told from shared clones.

This clonotype was found a few times. The chain has TRBV27 and TRBJ2-2; D is ambiguous. Germline CDR1 MNHEY, CDR2 SMNVEV (reference sequence). The germline V and J ends were trimmed by 5 bases and 0 bases, with 4 bases remaining between them. CDR3 size: 13 residues. The CDR3 DNA is TGTGCCAGCAGTCCGGCGAACACCGGGGAGCTGTTTTTT. Translation: CASSPANTGELFF.

CDR3 coding DNA: TGCGCCAGCAGCCAAGAACGAGCTTGGGGGGAAAAACTGTTTTTT. It specifies CASSQERAWGEKLFF. This sequence joins TRBV4-3 and TRBJ1-4, with D perhaps TRBD1 (5 bases). V shed 0 bases and J shed 8 bases, with 13 bases lying between them. The CDR3 spans 15 residues. Germline V lookup: CDR1 LGHNA, CDR2 YSLEER.

Many counts were recorded for this clonotype. V gene TRBV7-9 combines with J gene TRBJ2-2; no clear D gene. Germline CDR1 SEHNR, CDR2 FQNEAQ (reference sequence). V lost 5 bases to trimming and J lost 6 bases, with 7 bases between them. The CDR3 length is 12 residues. The CDR3 nucleotides are TGTGCCAGCAGCCTCGGCTCCGGGGAGCTGTTTTTT. This encodes CASSLGSGELFF.

This chain uses TRBV7-3 with TRBJ2-1; 14 nucleotides agree with TRBD2. The CDR3 extends over 18 amino acids. J gave up 10 bases and V 4 bases, and 15 bases lay outside the gene matches. CDR1 is SGHTA, CDR2 FQGTGA, per germline. CDR3: CASSSGLAGGIEGVEQFF. The CDR3 DNA is TGTGCCAGCAGCTCAGGACTAGCGGGGGGCATTGAGGGAGTGGAGCAGTTCTTC.

Ten or more counts support this clonotype. The gene calls are TRBV7-8 and TRBJ2-7; D is unresolved. Germline CDR1 SGHVS, CDR2 FQNEAQ. Trimming stripped 1 base from V and 3 bases from J, with 4 bases between. This CDR3 is built from 12 residues. The CDR3 DNA is TGTGCCAGCAGCTTAGTGGGCTACGAGCAGTACTTC. It yields the protein CASSLVGYEQYF.

J is TRBJ2-3 and V is TRBV6-1; D uncertain. The CDR3 runs 11 residues. The germline CDR1 and CDR2 sequences are MNHNS and SASEGT. Between the trimmed V and J ends, which lost 7 bases and 3 bases, there was a span of 5 bases. For the CDR3, the DNA is TGTGCCAGCACCTTGACAGATACGCAGTATTTT. Translating it yields CASTLTDTQYF.

This clonotype showed up many times. The V call is TRBV27, the J call TRBJ2-7; 10 nucleotides match TRBD2. Germline V gene lookup returns CDR1 MNHEY and CDR2 SMNVEV (reference sequence). The CDR3 spans 15 residues. The J segment lost 3 bases and the V segment lost 2 bases, leaving 4 bases of the junction unmatched. The CDR3 nucleotides read TGTGCCAGCAGTTTAAGCCTAGCGGGGGTCTACGAGCAGTACGTC. Protein: CASSLSLAGVYEQYV.

The chain uses TRBV15 and TRBJ1-1; TRBD1 agrees at 9 bases. The trim removed 8 bases at V and 0 bases at J, leaving 1 base unmatched. The length of the CDR3 is 13 residues. In germline, CDR1 is LNHNV, CDR2 YYDKDF (reference sequence). The CDR3 reads CATGTGMNTEAFF. The CDR3 nucleotides read TGTGCCACCGGGACAGGGATGAACACTGAAGCTTTCTTT.

This clonotype was seen a handful of times. V gene TRBV11-2 combines with J gene TRBJ2-2; 14 bases are shared with TRBD2. Germline values: CDR1 SGHAT, CDR2 FQNNGV. The V segment lost 5 bases and the J segment 0 bases; nucleotides outside the gene matches: 8. The CDR3 covers 19 residues. DNA of the CDR3: TGTGCCAGCAGCCTGGGACTAGCGGGGGCTACGTCGAACACCGGGGAGCTGTTTTTT. Residues: CASSLGLAGATSNTGELFF. The variable domain in full, completed from reference TRBV11-2 and TRBJ2-2, reads EAGVAQSPRYKIIEKRQSVAFWCNPISGHATLYWYQQILGQGPKLLIQFQNNGVVDDSQLPKDRFSAERLKGVDSTLKIQPAKLEDSAVYLCASSLGLAGATSNTGELFFGEGSRLTVL.

In its sample, this clonotype was seen many times. The gene calls are TRBV12-3 or TRBV12-4 and TRBJ2-5, with 7 bases fitting TRBD1. The CDR3 contains 13 residues. With 5 bases clipped from V and 2 bases from J, the junction kept 2 bases outside the gene matches. The CDR3 region has the DNA TGTGCCAGCAGTCCGGGACAGCAAGAGACCCAGTACTTC. Its protein is CASSPGQQETQYF.

The sample holds a few counts of this clonotype. V is TRBV4-1 and J is TRBJ2-1; D is unresolved. The CDR3 contains 14 residues. The V gene lost 7 bases and the J gene lost 4 bases, with 14 bases spanning the gap. Germline values: CDR1 MGHRA, CDR2 YSYEKL. CDR3: CASTLLLDYNEQFF. Written as DNA, the CDR3 is TGCGCCAGCACTCTTCTCTTAGATTACAATGAGCAGTTCTTC.

This clonotype was seen a handful of times. This sequence joins TRBV9 and TRBJ2-3; D is possibly TRBD1 (6 bases). V was clipped by 3 bases and J by 9 bases, with 11 bases between them. Per germline, CDR1 SGDLS and CDR2 YYNGEE. The CDR3 runs 12 residues. CDR3: CASSDTDRTQYF. The CDR3 DNA sequence: TGTGCCAGCAGCGATACTGACAGGACGCAGTATTTT.

This clonotype occurred many times. V usage is TRBV4-3 and J usage is TRBJ2-5; D unclear. CDR1 and CDR2 from the germline V gene are LGHNA and YSLEER. V was shortened by 1 base and J by 5 bases, with 14 bases between the two germline ends. The CDR3 covers 15 residues. The CDR3 loop is CASSQGTTIMETQYF. In DNA form, the CDR3 reads TGCGCCAGCAGCCAAGGAACCACGATAATGGAGACCCAGTACTTC.

V is TRBV3-1 and J is TRBJ2-1, with D perhaps TRBD2 (6 bases). In germline, CDR1 is LGHDT, CDR2 YNNKEL (reference sequence). The ends were cut back, 3 bases at V and 8 bases at J, with 11 bases in the middle. This CDR3 has 13 residues. The CDR3 bases are TGTGCCAGCAGCCACACTAGCTCCCATGAGCAGTTCTTC. Translation: CASSHTSSHEQFF.

CDR3 loop: CATSDWDRGRETQYF. In DNA form, the CDR3 reads TGTGCCACCAGTGATTGGGACAGGGGGCGTGAGACCCAGTACTTC. V is TRBV24-1 and J is TRBJ2-5, with 12 bases lining up with TRBD1. This CDR3 spans 15 amino acids. V dropped 2 bases and J dropped 5; count of bases not matched to a gene: 2. CDR1 and CDR2 (germline): KGHDR, SFDVKD.

This clonotype was seen many times. The V gene is TRBV27, the J gene TRBJ1-6, with no clear D. Trimming left V 1 base short and J 6 bases short, with 4 bases between. Germline CDR1 MNHEY, CDR2 SMNVEV (reference sequence). The CDR3 consists of 13 residues. CDR3 amino acids: CASSLYGNSPLHF. DNA for the CDR3: TGTGCCAGCAGTTTATACGGTAATTCACCCCTCCACTTT.

The sample holds a few counts of this clonotype. The chain links TRBV4-1 to TRBJ2-5, with D perhaps matching TRBD1 (6 bases). Germline assignment: CDR1 MGHRA and CDR2 YSYEKL. The CDR3 loop spans 15 amino acids. Between the trimmed V and J ends, which lost 3 bases and 2 bases, there was a span of 13 bases. In nucleotides, the CDR3 is TGCGCCAGCAGCCACTACTGGGGGCGGCAAGAGACCCAGTACTTC. Residues: CASSHYWGRQETQYF.

The chain joins TRBV7-9 to TRBJ1-6; the D is unclear. This CDR3 has 15 residues. Between the trimmed V and J ends, which lost 2 bases and 8 bases, there was a span of 13 bases. Germline CDR1 SEHNR, CDR2 FQNEAQ (reference sequence). CDR3 sequence (DNA): TGTGCCAGCAGCTTAACCGGGGAAGTCGATTCACCCCTCCACTTT. Its protein is CASSLTGEVDSPLHF.

This clonotype has just a few counts. The rearrangement joins TRBV4-1 to TRBJ2-1; the D gene is possibly TRBD2 (6 bases). This CDR3 region has 14 residues. Germline V gene data show CDR1 as MGHRA and CDR2 as YSYEKL. Trimming left V 4 bases short and J 8 bases short, with 15 bases between. In DNA form, the CDR3 reads TGCGCCAGCAGCCTGACGCGACCGGGGGATGAGCAGTTCTTC. Its translation: CASSLTRPGDEQFF.

This clonotype has ten or more counts. The V and J genes are TRBV12-3 or TRBV12-4 and TRBJ1-1; D is undetermined. The CDR3 contains 13 residues. V gave up 3 bases and J gave up 2 bases, with 7 bases separating them. The CDR3: CASSFAGNTEAFF. CDR3 DNA sequence: TGTGCCAGCAGTTTTGCGGGCAACACTGAAGCTTTCTTT.

There are a few counts of this clonotype. CDR3 amino acids: CSARDLAEGWNQPQHF. The CDR3 coding sequence is TGCAGTGCTAGAGATTTGGCCGAGGGGTGGAATCAGCCCCAGCATTTT. The rearrangement uses TRBV20-1 and TRBJ1-5, with D perhaps TRBD1 (5 bases). Germline V CDR1 and CDR2: DFQATT, SNEGSKA (reference sequence). The CDR3 extends over 16 amino acids. Trimming left V 0 bases short and J 4 bases short, with 16 bases between.

V is TRBV29-1 and J is TRBJ2-3; no clear D gene. This CDR3 spans 11 amino acids. V was pared by 7 bases and J by 8 bases, with 13 bases between. Germline lookup yields CDR1 SQVTM and CDR2 ANQGSEA. This chain's CDR3 is CSAMQAGTQYF. The CDR3, as DNA: TGCAGCGCTATGCAAGCTGGTACGCAGTATTTT.

The gene calls are TRBV7-2 and TRBJ1-5; D perhaps matches TRBD1 (5 bases). CDR3 length equals 13 residues. V dropped 2 bases and J dropped 4 bases, with 6 bases sitting between them. Germline V gene lookup returns CDR1 SGHTA and CDR2 FQGNSA. This CDR3 reads CASSLWGNQPQHF. The CDR3 nucleotides are TGTGCCAGCAGCTTATGGGGGAATCAGCCCCAGCATTTT.

The V call is TRBV4-3, the J call TRBJ2-1; 8 bases fit TRBD2. Germline CDR1 LGHNA, CDR2 YSLEER. V dropped 4 bases and J dropped 8; count of bases not matched to a gene: 13. CDR3 length: 16 residues. In nucleotides, the CDR3 is TGCGCCAGCAGCCTCGTGACGGGGGGGCCCGGCTATGAGCAGTTCTTC. Translating gives CASSLVTGGPGYEQFF.

This sequence joins TRBV20-1 and TRBJ2-7; D gene ambiguous. Trimming removed 6 bases from V and 3 bases from J, with 12 bases in between. Germline lookup yields CDR1 DFQATT and CDR2 SNEGSKA (reference sequence). The CDR3 has 12 residues. CDR3 bases: TGCAGTGCCACAGAGTCCGGCTACGAGCAGTACTTC. Residues: CSATESGYEQYF.

The chain employs TRBV5-6 and TRBJ2-5; the D gene is possibly TRBD2 (6 bases). The CDR3 is 16 residues long. Trimming took off 5 bases at V and 9 bases at J, with 26 bases between the two ends. Germline loops: CDR1 SGHDT, CDR2 YYEEEE. The CDR3 loop is CASRGGNRAPKRPQYF. CDR3 coding DNA: TGTGCCAGCAGGGGCGGGAACAGAGCCCCAAAGAGACCCCAGTACTTC.

V is TRBV12-3 or TRBV12-4 and J is TRBJ2-7; a weak D match, TRBD1 (6 bases). V was shortened by 8 bases and J by 2 bases, with 19 bases between the two germline ends. The CDR3 totals 15 residues. The CDR3 loop reads CASAQGNVWPYEQYV. CDR3 bases: TGTGCCAGCGCGCAGGGGAATGTGTGGCCCTACGAGCAGTACGTC.

The DNA of the CDR3 is TGTGCCAGCAGTGCCCTCCGGGGGAGCTCCTACAATGAGCAGTTCTTC. This encodes CASSALRGSSYNEQFF. The chain is built from TRBV12-3 or TRBV12-4 and TRBJ2-1; a possible D gene is TRBD2 (6 bases). The CDR3 is made up of 16 amino acids. V lost 5 bases and J lost 0, with 14 bases in between.

The chain employs TRBV6-5 and TRBJ1-1; 9 bases align to TRBD1. Trimming cost V 8 bases and J 5 bases; bases outside gene matches: 12. The CDR3 loop spans 15 amino acids. Germline V gene sequence: CDR1 MNHEY, CDR2 SVGAGI. CDR3 nucleotide sequence: TGTGCCAGCGCAGGGACAGGGAACTTGAGGACTGAAGCTTTCTTT. Its translation is CASAGTGNLRTEAFF.

The CDR3 sequence: CASALAGGQETQYF. As DNA, the CDR3 is TGTGCCAGCGCCTTAGCGGGGGGGCAAGAGACCCAGTACTTC. This sequence joins TRBV6-5 and TRBJ2-5, with 11 bases identical to TRBD2. Trimming took 8 bases from V and 2 from J; bases not matched to a gene: 4. Germline V gene lookup returns CDR1 MNHEY and CDR2 SVGAGI. The CDR3 length is 14 residues.